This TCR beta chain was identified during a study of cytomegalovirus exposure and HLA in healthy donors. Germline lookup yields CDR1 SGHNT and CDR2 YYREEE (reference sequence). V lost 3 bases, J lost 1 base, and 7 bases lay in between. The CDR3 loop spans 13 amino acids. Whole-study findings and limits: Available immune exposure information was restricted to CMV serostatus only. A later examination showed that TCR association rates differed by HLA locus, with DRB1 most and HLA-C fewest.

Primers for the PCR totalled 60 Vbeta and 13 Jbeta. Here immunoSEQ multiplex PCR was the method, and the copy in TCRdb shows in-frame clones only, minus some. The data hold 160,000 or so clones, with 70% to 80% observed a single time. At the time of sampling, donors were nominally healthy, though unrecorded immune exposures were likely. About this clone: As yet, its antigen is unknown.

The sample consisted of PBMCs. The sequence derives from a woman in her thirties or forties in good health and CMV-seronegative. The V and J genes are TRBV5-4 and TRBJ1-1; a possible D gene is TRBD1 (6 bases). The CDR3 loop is CASSWGPNTEAFF. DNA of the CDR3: TGTGCCAGCAGCTGGGGGCCGAACACTGAAGCTTTCTTT. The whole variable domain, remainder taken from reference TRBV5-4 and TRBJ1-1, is ETGVTQSPTHLIKTRGQQVTLRCSSQSGHNTVSWYQQALGQGPQFIFQYYREEENGRGNFPPRFSGLQFPNYSSELNVNALELDDSALYLCASSWGPNTEAFFGQGTRLTVV.